This is a list of T cell receptor beta chains from one sample in a study of blood T cell repertoires in COVID-19. Assay: immunoSEQ multiplex PCR; the TCRdb copy retains only in-frame clones and omits some. The data contain under 200,000 clones, around 83% of them seen just once; the ten biggest clones take up 7%. Sequenced: peripheral blood. These receptors all come from a woman over 75 in a cohort sampled during active or convalescent COVID-19. Both conserved end residues are part of each CDR3. The D gene is left open where the match is weak. The size entry is marked missing in some rows and otherwise reads once, few, many or a size class.

D: -
size: -
length: 10
J: TRBJ2-5
V: TRBV29-1
CDR3: CSAPEETQYF
DNA: TGCAGCGCCCCGGAAGAGACCCAGTACTTC

D: TRBD1
size: -
length: 17
J: TRBJ2-7
V: TRBV5-1
CDR3: CASSSTSGTGGSYEQYF
DNA: TGCGCCAGCAGCTCAACCTCCGGGACAGGGGGCTCCTACGAGCAGTACTTC

D: TRBD2
size: -
length: 21
J: TRBJ2-1
V: TRBV10-3
CDR3: CAISGSRGLAGAHQRGREQFF
DNA: TGTGCCATCAGTGGTTCGAGGGGACTAGCGGGAGCCCACCAGAGAGGGAGGGAGCAGTTCTTC

D: TRBD1
size: -
length: 15
J: TRBJ1-3
V: TRBV28
CDR3: CASSLFDRGRNTIYF
DNA: TGTGCCAGCAGTTTATTCGACAGGGGCCGAAACACCATATATTTT

D: TRBD1
size: -
length: 15
J: TRBJ2-3
V: TRBV27
CDR3: CASRTGTGGTDTQYF
DNA: TGTGCCAGCAGAACCGGGACAGGGGGCACAGATACGCAGTATTTT

D: -
size: -
length: 16
J: TRBJ2-4
V: TRBV6-5
CDR3: CASSYTIPLAKNIQYF
DNA: TGTGCCAGCAGTTACACAATTCCTTTAGCCAAAAACATTCAGTACTTC

D: TRBD2
size: -
length: 16
J: TRBJ2-3
V: TRBV6-4
CDR3: CASSDIAGGPRDTQYF
DNA: TGTGCCAGCAGTGACATAGCGGGAGGGCCCAGAGATACGCAGTATTTT

D: -
size: -
length: 14
J: TRBJ2-5
V: TRBV5-1
CDR3: CASSLGGGQETQYF
DNA: TGCGCCAGCAGCTTGGGAGGGGGTCAAGAGACCCAGTACTTC

D: TRBD2
size: -
length: 16
J: TRBJ2-3
V: TRBV7-2
CDR3: CASSTGLAGGADTQYF
DNA: TGTGCCAGCAGTACCGGACTAGCGGGGGGAGCAGATACGCAGTATTTT

D: -
size: -
length: 14
J: TRBJ2-7
V: TRBV5-1
CDR3: CASSLERGGYEQYF
DNA: TGCGCCAGCAGCTTGGAGCGAGGGGGTTACGAGCAGTACTTC

D: TRBD1
size: -
length: 13
J: TRBJ1-1
V: TRBV12-3/TRBV12-4
CDR3: CASSRQGRTEAFF
DNA: TGTGCCAGCAGTCGACAGGGGCGCACTGAAGCTTTCTTT

D: -
size: -
length: 14
J: TRBJ1-1
V: TRBV12-5
CDR3: CASGFSSGNTEAFF
DNA: TGTGCTAGTGGTTTCTCGTCGGGGAACACTGAAGCTTTCTTT

D: -
size: -
length: 15
J: TRBJ1-1
V: TRBV30
CDR3: CAWSVGAGWETEAFF
DNA: TGTGCCTGGAGTGTAGGAGCGGGATGGGAAACTGAAGCTTTCTTT

D: TRBD1
size: once
length: 21
J: TRBJ1-6
V: TRBV6-2/TRBV6-3
CDR3: CASSFYGTGGFLKSYNSPLHF
DNA: TGTGCCAGCAGTTTCTACGGGACAGGGGGCTTTTTAAAGTCCTATAATTCACCCCTCCACTTT

D: -
size: -
length: 17
J: TRBJ2-6
V: TRBV7-7
CDR3: CASSRLRVGSGANVLTF
DNA: TGTGCCAGCAGCCGATTACGGGTGGGCTCTGGGGCCAACGTCCTGACTTTC

D: TRBD2
size: -
length: 16
J: TRBJ2-3
V: TRBV7-8
CDR3: CASSSGAGGLTDTQYF
DNA: TGTGCCAGCAGCTCAGGGGCGGGGGGCCTCACAGATACGCAGTATTTT

D: -
size: once
length: 16
J: TRBJ2-1
V: TRBV5-1
CDR3: CASSLVSSVSYNEQFF
DNA: TGCGCCAGCAGCTTAGTTTCTAGCGTCTCCTACAATGAGCAGTTCTTC

D: TRBD1
size: -
length: 16
J: TRBJ2-5
V: TRBV19
CDR3: CASSINRGQGSETQYF
DNA: TGTGCCAGTAGTATAAATAGGGGACAGGGGTCTGAGACCCAGTACTTC

D: -
size: -
length: 12
J: TRBJ1-4
V: TRBV13
CDR3: CASSPTGGKLFF
DNA: TGTGCCAGCAGCCCTACCGGTGGAAAACTGTTTTTT

D: -
size: -
length: 14
J: TRBJ2-1
V: TRBV13
CDR3: CASSLESSSNEQFF
DNA: TGTGCCAGCAGCTTAGAGAGCTCTTCCAATGAGCAGTTCTTC

D: -
size: once
length: 11
J: TRBJ2-5
V: TRBV7-2
CDR3: CASSPKETQYF
DNA: TGTGCCAGCAGTCCAAAAGAGACCCAGTACTTC

D: TRBD2
size: -
length: 16
J: TRBJ2-5
V: TRBV11-2
CDR3: CASSSLTSGGGETQYF
DNA: TGTGCCAGCAGCTCCCTGACTAGCGGGGGTGGAGAGACCCAGTACTTC

D: -
size: -
length: 11
J: TRBJ2-5
V: TRBV7-9
CDR3: CASGTGETQYF
DNA: TGTGCCAGCGGAACGGGAGAGACCCAGTACTTC

D: -
size: -
length: 15
J: TRBJ2-1
V: TRBV6-5
CDR3: CASDLRGGPYNEQFF
DNA: TGTGCCAGCGACCTCCGCGGGGGCCCCTACAATGAGCAGTTCTTC

D: TRBD1
size: -
length: 14
J: TRBJ1-1
V: TRBV11-3
CDR3: CASSSIGTGTEAFF
DNA: TGTGCCAGCAGCTCCATTGGGACAGGGACTGAAGCTTTCTTT

D: TRBD2
size: -
length: 16
J: TRBJ2-1
V: TRBV29-1
CDR3: CSVSLASGRAMNEQFF
DNA: TGCAGCGTTTCGTTGGCTAGCGGGAGGGCTATGAATGAGCAGTTCTTC

D: -
size: -
length: 12
J: TRBJ1-2
V: TRBV2
CDR3: CASSRQPDGYTF
DNA: TGTGCCAGCAGTAGACAACCGGATGGCTACACCTTC

D: -
size: -
length: 12
J: TRBJ1-4
V: TRBV30
CDR3: CAWSTRDSTLFF
DNA: TGTGCCTGGAGTACGAGGGATTCTACACTGTTTTTT

D: -
size: many
length: 15
J: TRBJ2-2
V: TRBV4-1
CDR3: CASSPALSNTGELFF
DNA: TGCGCCAGCAGCCCAGCGCTTTCGAACACCGGGGAGCTGTTTTTT

D: -
size: -
length: 15
J: TRBJ2-5
V: TRBV7-9
CDR3: CASSSRGPRRETQYF
DNA: TGTGCCAGCAGCTCCAGGGGACCGAGGCGGGAGACCCAGTACTTC

D: -
size: -
length: 17
J: TRBJ1-5
V: TRBV15
CDR3: CATSRDPYSDSNQPQHF
DNA: TGTGCCACCAGCAGAGATCCGTACAGTGATAGCAATCAGCCCCAGCATTTT

D: -
size: -
length: 14
J: TRBJ1-2
V: TRBV5-4
CDR3: CASSLLSPRGGYTF
DNA: TGTGCCAGCAGCTTGTTGTCACCCCGCGGTGGCTACACCTTC

D: TRBD1
size: -
length: 16
J: TRBJ2-2
V: TRBV18
CDR3: CASSPGQGDYTGELFF
DNA: TGTGCCAGCTCACCGGGACAGGGGGATTACACCGGGGAGCTGTTTTTT

D: -
size: -
length: 13
J: TRBJ1-2
V: TRBV10-3
CDR3: CAISETGSGGYTF
DNA: TGTGCCATCAGTGAGACAGGGAGCGGCGGCTACACCTTC

D: -
size: -
length: 15
J: TRBJ1-2
V: TRBV5-1
CDR3: CASSLEQADTYGYTF
DNA: TGCGCCAGCAGCTTGGAACAGGCTGATACCTATGGCTACACCTTC

D: -
size: -
length: 15
J: TRBJ1-3
V: TRBV6-1
CDR3: CASSEGRGSGNTIYF
DNA: TGTGCCAGCAGTGAGGGCAGGGGCTCTGGAAACACCATATATTTT

D: -
size: -
length: 13
J: TRBJ1-2
V: TRBV12-3/TRBV12-4
CDR3: CASRGGTAYGYTF
DNA: TGTGCCAGCAGGGGGGGGACCGCCTATGGCTACACCTTC

D: -
size: -
length: 14
J: TRBJ1-4
V: TRBV28
CDR3: CASSFGGGGEKLFF
DNA: TGTGCCAGCAGTTTCGGGGGGGGAGGTGAAAAACTGTTTTTT

D: TRBD1
size: once
length: 14
J: TRBJ1-4
V: TRBV25-1
CDR3: CASAPGQANEKLFF
DNA: TGTGCCAGCGCCCCGGGACAGGCAAATGAAAAACTGTTTTTT

D: TRBD2
size: -
length: 18
J: TRBJ2-1
V: TRBV5-1
CDR3: CASSLLATGTSLYNEQFF
DNA: TGCGCCAGCAGCTTGTTAGCCACCGGGACTAGCCTCTACAATGAGCAGTTCTTC

D: TRBD1
size: -
length: 12
J: TRBJ1-2
V: TRBV18
CDR3: CASSPGQGEYTF
DNA: TGTGCCAGCTCACCCGGACAGGGGGAATACACCTTC

D: TRBD2
size: -
length: 14
J: TRBJ2-3
V: TRBV30
CDR3: CAWSDSGSTDTQYF
DNA: TGTGCCTGGAGTGATAGCGGGAGCACAGATACGCAGTATTTT

D: TRBD1
size: -
length: 11
J: TRBJ2-7
V: TRBV11-2
CDR3: CASHRGNEQYF
DNA: TGTGCCAGTCACAGGGGAAACGAGCAGTACTTC

D: -
size: -
length: 13
J: TRBJ2-1
V: TRBV28
CDR3: CASSSPAAGEQFF
DNA: TGTGCCAGCAGTTCGCCTGCTGCCGGGGAGCAGTTCTTC

D: -
size: -
length: 14
J: TRBJ1-4
V: TRBV2
CDR3: CASKVEVRGEKLFF
DNA: TGTGCCAGCAAGGTAGAGGTCCGTGGTGAAAAACTGTTTTTT

D: -
size: -
length: 13
J: TRBJ2-7
V: TRBV6-5
CDR3: CASSAGLSDEQYF
DNA: TGTGCCAGCAGCGCTGGACTAAGCGACGAGCAGTACTTC

D: -
size: -
length: 13
J: TRBJ2-1
V: TRBV4-3
CDR3: CASSQDVSGKQFF
DNA: TGCGCCAGCAGCCAAGATGTCTCGGGGAAGCAGTTCTTC